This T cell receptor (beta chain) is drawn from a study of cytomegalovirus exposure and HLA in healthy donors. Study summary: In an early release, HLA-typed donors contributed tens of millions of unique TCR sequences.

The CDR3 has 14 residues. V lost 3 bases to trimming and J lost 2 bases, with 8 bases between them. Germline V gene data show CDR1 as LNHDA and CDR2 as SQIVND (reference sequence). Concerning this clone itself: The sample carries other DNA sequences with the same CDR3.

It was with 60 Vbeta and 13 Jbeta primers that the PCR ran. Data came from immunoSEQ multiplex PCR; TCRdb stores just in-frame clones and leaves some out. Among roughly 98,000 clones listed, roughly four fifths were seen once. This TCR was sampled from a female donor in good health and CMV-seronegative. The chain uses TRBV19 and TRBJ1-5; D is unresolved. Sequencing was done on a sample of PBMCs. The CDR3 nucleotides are TGTGCCAGTAGTATCGTTCGGGGCAATCAGCCCCAGCATTTT. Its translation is CASSIVRGNQPQHF.